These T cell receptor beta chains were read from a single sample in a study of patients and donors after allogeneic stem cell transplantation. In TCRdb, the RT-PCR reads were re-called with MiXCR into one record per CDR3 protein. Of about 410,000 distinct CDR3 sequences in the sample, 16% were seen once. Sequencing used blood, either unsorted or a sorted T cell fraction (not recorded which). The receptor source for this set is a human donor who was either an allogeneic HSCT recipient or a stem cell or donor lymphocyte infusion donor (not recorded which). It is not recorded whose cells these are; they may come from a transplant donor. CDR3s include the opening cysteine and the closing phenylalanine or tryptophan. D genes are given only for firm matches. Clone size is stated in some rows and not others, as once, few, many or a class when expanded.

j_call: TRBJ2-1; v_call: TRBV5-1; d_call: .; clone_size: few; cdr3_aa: CASSSKEHNEQFF; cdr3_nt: TGCGCCAGCAGCTCTAAGGAGCACAATGAGCAGTTCTTC
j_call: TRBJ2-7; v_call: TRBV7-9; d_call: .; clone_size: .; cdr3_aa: CASSFRDSEQYF; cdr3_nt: TGTGCCAGCAGCTTCAGGGATAGCGAGCAGTACTTC
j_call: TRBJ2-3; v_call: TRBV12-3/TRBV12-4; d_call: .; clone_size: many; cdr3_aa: CASSSPLVGLPDTQYF; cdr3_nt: TGTGCCAGCAGCTCGCCTCTAGTTGGTTTACCAGATACGCAGTATTTT
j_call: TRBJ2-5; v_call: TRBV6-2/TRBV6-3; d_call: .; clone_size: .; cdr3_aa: CASSYLVGVETQYF; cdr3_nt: TGTGCCAGCAGTTATCTCGTTGGCGTGGAGACCCAGTACTTC
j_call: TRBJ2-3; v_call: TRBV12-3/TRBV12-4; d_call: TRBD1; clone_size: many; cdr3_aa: CASSLADRDKDTQYF; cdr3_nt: TGTGCCAGCAGTCTGGCGGACAGGGATAAAGATACGCAGTATTTT
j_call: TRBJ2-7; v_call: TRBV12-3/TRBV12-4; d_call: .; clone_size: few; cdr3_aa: CASAIGTSGSYEQYF; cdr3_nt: TGTGCCAGTGCCATCGGGACTTCCGGCTCCTACGAGCAGTACTTC
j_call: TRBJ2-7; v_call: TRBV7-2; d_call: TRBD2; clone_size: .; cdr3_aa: CASSLDGGRSYEQYF; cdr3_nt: TGTGCCAGCAGCTTAGACGGCGGGAGATCCTACGAGCAGTACTTC
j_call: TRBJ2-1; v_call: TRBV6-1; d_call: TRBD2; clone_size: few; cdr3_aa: CASTSLVAGGINYNEQFF; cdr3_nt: TGTGCCAGCACCTCCCTTGTAGCGGGGGGCATTAACTACAATGAGCAGTTCTTC
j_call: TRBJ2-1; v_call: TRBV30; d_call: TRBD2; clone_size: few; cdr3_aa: CAWETAGGGEQFF; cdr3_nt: TGTGCCTGGGAGACAGCGGGGGGTGGTGAGCAGTTCTTC
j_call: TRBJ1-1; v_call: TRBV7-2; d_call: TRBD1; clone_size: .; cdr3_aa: CASSSWDREGTEAFF; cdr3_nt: TGTGCCAGCAGCTCCTGGGACAGGGAGGGGACTGAAGCTTTCTTT
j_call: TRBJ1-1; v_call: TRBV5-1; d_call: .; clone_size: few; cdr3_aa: CASSLVGGGTEAFF; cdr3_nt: TGTGCCAGCAGCTTAGTAGGAGGGGGCACTGAAGCTTTCTTT
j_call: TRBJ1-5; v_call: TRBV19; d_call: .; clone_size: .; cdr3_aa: CASSYPRGRGYSNQPQHF; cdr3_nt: TGTGCCAGTAGTTACCCCCGGGGGCGAGGTTATAGCAATCAGCCCCAGCATTTT
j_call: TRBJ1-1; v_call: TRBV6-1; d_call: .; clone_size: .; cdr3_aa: CASFKTGNTEAFF; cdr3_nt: TGTGCCAGCTTCAAAACAGGGAACACTGAAGCTTTCTTT
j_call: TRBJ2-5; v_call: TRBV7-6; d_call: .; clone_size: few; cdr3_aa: CASSRDTRRETQYF; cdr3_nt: TGTGCCAGCAGCAGGGACACCCGCCGGGAGACCCAGTACTTC
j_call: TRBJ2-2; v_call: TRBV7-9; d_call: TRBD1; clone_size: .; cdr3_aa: CASENPQGANTGELFF; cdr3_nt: TGTGCCAGCGAGAACCCTCAGGGGGCGAACACCGGGGAGCTGTTTTTT
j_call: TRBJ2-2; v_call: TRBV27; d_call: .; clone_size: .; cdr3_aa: CASSSGNTGELFF; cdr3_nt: TGTGCCAGCAGTTCCGGGAACACCGGGGAGCTGTTTTTT
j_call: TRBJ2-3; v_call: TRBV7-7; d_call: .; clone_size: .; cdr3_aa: CASSPIADTQYF; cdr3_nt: TGTGCCAGCAGCCCCATAGCAGATACGCAGTATTTT